Listed below are T cell receptor beta chains from one sample, sequenced in a study of T-cell reconstitution after alpha-beta-depleted transplantation in children. TCRdb re-analysed the PCR reads in MiXCR, keeping a single row per CDR3 protein. The sample lists around 600,000 distinct CDR3 sequences, roughly 15% occurring once. The input for sequencing was PBMCs from the stem cell graft donor, taken from the stem cell graft. These receptors originate from a human donor who donated a stem cell graft to a child with acute myeloid leukemia. CDR3s include the opening cysteine and the closing phenylalanine or tryptophan. The D gene is left open where the match is weak. Where a row states a size, it is once, few, many or the class of an expanded clone; other rows omit it.

DNA | CDR3 | D | V | size | J
TGTGCCAGCAGCCAAGGCGGGGGGGCCAATCAGCCCCAGCATTTT | CASSQGGGANQPQHF | . | TRBV7-8 | few | TRBJ1-5
TGTGCCAGCGTCACACCCGGGACAGGGGCTGGCAATGAGCAGTTCTTC | CASVTPGTGAGNEQFF | TRBD1 | TRBV7-9 | few | TRBJ2-1
TGTGCCAGCAGTTATAAGGGGGACACTGAAGCTTTCTTT | CASSYKGDTEAFF | . | TRBV6-6 | many | TRBJ1-1
TGTGCCAGCAGTCGAAACAGGGGAGTAAATGAAAAACTGTTTTTT | CASSRNRGVNEKLFF | TRBD1 | TRBV6-1 | few | TRBJ1-4
TGCGCCGGCAGCGGCGTCGGGGTATATGGCTACACCTTC | CAGSGVGVYGYTF | . | TRBV5-1 | once | TRBJ1-2
TGTGCCACCAGTGACGCTAGTTCCATCTACAATGAGCAGTTCTTC | CATSDASSIYNEQFF | . | TRBV24-1 | many | TRBJ2-1
TGCAGTGCTCGGGCCAGAGGGCATGTGGGGGAGCAGTACTTC | CSARARGHVGEQYF | . | TRBV20-1 | many | TRBJ2-7
TGTGCCAGCAGCCTTAGCGGGAACACCTTCTCTGGGGCCAACGTCCTGACTTTC | CASSLSGNTFSGANVLTF | TRBD2 | TRBV6-1 | many | TRBJ2-6
TGCAGTGCTAGGGGGGTCTTAGGCACCGGGGAGCTGTTTTTT | CSARGVLGTGELFF | . | TRBV20-1 | many | TRBJ2-2
TGTGCCAGCAGCTTAGAAGAGGGCTGGAGGGGCTACACCTTC | CASSLEEGWRGYTF | . | TRBV7-9 | many | TRBJ1-2
TGCAATGCTAGAATATGGCCCTCTAGCTATGGCTACACCTTC | CNARIWPSSYGYTF | . | TRBV20-1 | . | TRBJ1-2
TGTGCCACCAGTGGGACTTTGTGGGAGACCCAGTACTTC | CATSGTLWETQYF | . | TRBV24-1 | many | TRBJ2-5
TGTGCCAGCAGCTCTGGGAGCAGCCTCGGGGAGACCCAGTACTTC | CASSSGSSLGETQYF | . | TRBV5-5 | few | TRBJ2-5
TGTGCCAGCAGCCCGCAGCGCACAGATACGCAGTATTTT | CASSPQRTDTQYF | . | TRBV7-2 | many | TRBJ2-3
TGCAGTGCTAGCAATCGGGGAACTGGCGGTACGCAGTATTTT | CSASNRGTGGTQYF | . | TRBV20-1 | many | TRBJ2-3
TGCAGTGCAATTGAATGGGACAGCTATGGCTACACCTTC | CSAIEWDSYGYTF | TRBD1 | TRBV20-1 | few | TRBJ1-2
TGTGCCAGCAGCGCAGAGGGACAGGGTTCTTTGAAGCAGTACTTC | CASSAEGQGSLKQYF | TRBD1 | TRBV9 | . | TRBJ2-7
TGCGCCAGCAGCTGGAGGTTGGGAAGCGGGGCCCCCGGAGGGTACAATGAGCAGTTCTTC | CASSWRLGSGAPGGYNEQFF | TRBD2 | TRBV4-3 | . | TRBJ2-1
TGTGCCAGCTCACCGAAGGGGCACGAGCAGTACTTC | CASSPKGHEQYF | . | TRBV18 | . | TRBJ2-7
TGTGCCAGCAGCGCCAACAGGAACACTGAAGCTTTCTTT | CASSANRNTEAFF | . | TRBV7-3 | few | TRBJ1-1
TGTGCCAGAAGCTTAAGACTCAATGAGCAGTTCTTC | CARSLRLNEQFF | . | TRBV7-2 | . | TRBJ2-1
TGTGCCAGCAGCGTCTCGGGGGCGGGGGGTTACAATGAGCAGTTCTTC | CASSVSGAGGYNEQFF | TRBD2 | TRBV9 | . | TRBJ2-1
TGCAGTGCCAGAGTGGTCGGGACAGGGGCCTACGAGCAGTACTTC | CSARVVGTGAYEQYF | TRBD1 | TRBV20-1 | many | TRBJ2-7
TGCAGTGCTACCCCGGGGGGTCAGCCCCAGCATTTT | CSATPGGQPQHF | . | TRBV20-1 | few | TRBJ1-5
TGTGCCAGCAGCTTAGCGACTTGGGATAATTCACCCCTCCACTTT | CASSLATWDNSPLHF | . | TRBV7-2 | few | TRBJ1-6
TGCAGCGTTGGGGTGGGGAGCGAAAAACTGTTTTTT | CSVGVGSEKLFF | . | TRBV29-1 | few | TRBJ1-4
TGCGCCAGCAGCCCAGGGAGGACAGCTTCCTACGAGCAGTACTTC | CASSPGRTASYEQYF | . | TRBV5-1 | . | TRBJ2-7
TGTGCCAGCAGCATCCGGGGGGACACCGGGGAGCTGTTTTTT | CASSIRGDTGELFF | TRBD2 | TRBV7-2 | . | TRBJ2-2
TGTGCCAGCAGCCCGAACAGGGGGCAGAGGAACACTGAAGCTTTCTTT | CASSPNRGQRNTEAFF | TRBD1 | TRBV5-5 | many | TRBJ1-1
TGTGCCAGCAGCTTACGACAGGCCTCGGCAAATGAGCAGTTCTTC | CASSLRQASANEQFF | . | TRBV7-9 | few | TRBJ2-1
TGTGCCAGCAGCTTAGGGCTAGCGGGGCTGTCGGGTACGCAGTATTTT | CASSLGLAGLSGTQYF | TRBD2 | TRBV7-2 | many | TRBJ2-3
TGCAGTGCTAGAGCCCGGACCTCCCGGGAGACCCAGTACTTC | CSARARTSRETQYF | . | TRBV20-1 | few | TRBJ2-5
TGCAGTGCTCCCCCCCGGGCGCAGGGGGGCATCTATGGCTACACCTTC | CSAPPRAQGGIYGYTF | TRBD1 | TRBV20-1 | few | TRBJ1-2
TGTGCCAGCAGCGTCCTCCCCGGGACAGAAACTTACGAGCAGTACTTC | CASSVLPGTETYEQYF | TRBD1 | TRBV11-2 | . | TRBJ2-7
TGCAGTGCTAGAGATTTGGAGCGGGGAACTAACACAGATACGCAGTATTTT | CSARDLERGTNTDTQYF | TRBD2 | TRBV20-1 | . | TRBJ2-3
TGTGCCAGCAGTGCGGGTGTGGGGAACACTGAAGCTTTCTTT | CASSAGVGNTEAFF | . | TRBV12-3/TRBV12-4 | . | TRBJ1-1
TGTGCCAGCAGTCGACGCACGGATTCACCCCTCCACTTT | CASSRRTDSPLHF | . | TRBV12-3/TRBV12-4 | many | TRBJ1-6
TGCAGTGCCCCCGAGGTTTCGGATATTCGTCCCGGAGAGACCCAGTACTTC | CSAPEVSDIRPGETQYF | . | TRBV20-1 | many | TRBJ2-5
TGTGCCAGCAGCTTGAGGACAGGGAGCAATCAGCCCCAGCATTTT | CASSLRTGSNQPQHF | TRBD1 | TRBV5-6 | many | TRBJ1-5
TGTGCCAGCAGCGTAGCAGGGGGGAACAATCAGCCCCAGCATTTT | CASSVAGGNNQPQHF | TRBD1 | TRBV9 | few | TRBJ1-5
TGTGCCAGCAGCATCCCGGGACAGAGCTCCTATAATTCACCCCTCCACTTT | CASSIPGQSSYNSPLHF | TRBD1 | TRBV5-5 | many | TRBJ1-6
TGTGCCAGCAGCCGTGGGGGGGGGGTGGAAGATACGCAGTATTTT | CASSRGGGVEDTQYF | TRBD2 | TRBV7-2 | few | TRBJ2-3
TGTGCCAGCAGCTTTTGGGGGAACACTGAAGCTTTCTTT | CASSFWGNTEAFF | . | TRBV5-4 | many | TRBJ1-1
TGCGCCAGCAGCTCCCTTGGGGGGCGAACGCTCAATGAGCAGTTCTTC | CASSSLGGRTLNEQFF | . | TRBV5-1 | . | TRBJ2-1
TGTGCCAGCAGCTTAAAGGGGGGGTCCTACGAGCAGTACTTC | CASSLKGGSYEQYF | . | TRBV7-3 | many | TRBJ2-7
TGCGCCAGCAACCTCGGGCCCAATTACAATGAGCAGTTCTTC | CASNLGPNYNEQFF | . | TRBV5-1 | . | TRBJ2-1
TGCAGTGCTAGAGTAGCGACAGGGGACGAAAACACCATATATTTT | CSARVATGDENTIYF | TRBD1 | TRBV20-1 | many | TRBJ1-3